The 31 T cell receptor beta chains in this list originate from one sample, sequenced in a study of early T cells in non-severe SARS-CoV-2 infection. TCRdb re-analysed the 5' RACE reads in MiXCR, keeping a single row per CDR3 protein. The sample gives about 31,000 distinct CDR3 sequences, approximately 5.9% of which show up once; 5% to 7.5% is in the top ten. Source material: whole blood. These TCRs come from an adult who was a healthcare worker with PCR-confirmed SARS-CoV-2 infection or an uninfected control (not recorded which).

This clonotype showed up just a few times. The V call is TRBV7-8, the J call TRBJ2-3; 8 nucleotides align to TRBD2. The CDR3 sequence is 18 residues long. Looked up from germline, CDR1 is SGHVS and CDR2 is FQNEAQ. With 2 bases clipped from V and 2 bases from J, the junction kept 12 bases outside the gene matches. The CDR3 DNA follows: TGTGCCAGCAGCTTATCAGAGGCGGGAGGCTTTTTCACAGATACGCAGTATTTT. It specifies CASSLSEAGGFFTDTQYF.

This clonotype has a count of ten or more. V gene TRBV29-1 combines with J gene TRBJ2-7, with D possibly matching TRBD2 (6 bases). CDR1 is SQVTM and CDR2 is ANQGSEA in the germline V gene. This CDR3 has 13 residues. Trimming took 5 bases from V and 1 from J, leaving 12 bases between them. CDR3 protein: CSVFRENSYEQYF. The DNA of the CDR3 is TGCAGCGTTTTCCGGGAGAATTCCTACGAGCAGTACTTC.

This clonotype was recorded at least ten times. The chain uses TRBV10-3 and TRBJ2-3; the D is unclear. V was clipped by 2 bases and J by 4 bases, with 13 bases between them. This CDR3 region has 15 residues. The germline CDR1 and CDR2 sequences are ENHRY and SYGVKD. The CDR3 region has the DNA TGTGCCATCAGTGAGCCGAGCGAGAACGCAGATACGCAGTATTTT. Its translation: CAISEPSENADTQYF.

Ten or more counts support this clonotype. This chain uses TRBV4-2 with TRBJ1-2; D unresolved. The CDR3 runs 15 residues. V gave up 1 base and J gave up 2 bases, with 11 bases separating them. Germline V gene sequence: CDR1 LGHNA, CDR2 YNFKEQ. The CDR3 reads CASSQVSRQNYGYTF. In DNA, the CDR3 is TGTGCCAGCAGCCAAGTCAGTCGGCAGAACTATGGCTACACCTTC.

This clonotype was picked up many times. The V and J genes are TRBV7-8 and TRBJ2-1, with a possible D match to TRBD2 (5 bases). The ends were cut back, 8 bases at V and 7 bases at J, with 18 bases in the middle. The CDR3 extends over 14 amino acids. Germline V gene lookup returns CDR1 SGHVS and CDR2 FQNEAQ. The CDR3 loop reads CASLASRAENEQFF. The CDR3, as DNA: TGTGCCAGCCTGGCGAGTAGAGCGGAGAATGAGCAGTTCTTC.

This clonotype was seen many times. The rearrangement uses TRBV5-1 and TRBJ2-1; D remains unclear. Trimming took 0 bases from V and 9 from J, leaving 16 bases between them. CDR1 is SGHRS, CDR2 YFSETQ, per germline. CDR3 length: 15 amino acids. CDR3 in DNA: TGCGCCAGCAGCTTGGAGGTCGCTCCTGTATCTGAGCAGTTCTTC. Translation: CASSLEVAPVSEQFF.

In its sample, this clonotype was seen many times. The rearrangement uses TRBV20-1 and TRBJ2-1, with 10 bases identical to TRBD2. This CDR3 is 15 amino acids long. The trim removed 2 bases at V and 7 bases at J, leaving 8 bases unmatched. CDR1 is DFQATT and CDR2 is SNEGSKA in the germline V gene (reference sequence). This CDR3 reads CSARLAGVRGNEQFF. Here the CDR3 DNA reads TGCAGTGCTAGACTAGCGGGAGTAAGGGGGAATGAGCAGTTCTTC.

This clonotype was counted many times. The rearrangement joins TRBV12-3 or TRBV12-4 to TRBJ2-2; 9 nucleotides agree with TRBD1. This CDR3 spans 16 amino acids. The trim removed 3 bases at V and 3 bases at J, leaving 5 bases unmatched. CDR3 DNA: TGTGCCAGCAGTTTCCTAACAGGGGGCTACACCGGGGAGCTGTTTTTT. Encoded protein: CASSFLTGGYTGELFF.

This chain connects TRBV20-1 to TRBJ2-7; D not resolved. V was cut by 1 base and J by 2 bases, with 9 bases left in between. The CDR3 runs to 13 residues. CDR1 is DFQATT, CDR2 SNEGSKA, per germline (reference sequence). The CDR3 reads CSARGLDPYEQYF. In DNA form, the CDR3 reads TGCAGTGCTAGAGGTCTAGATCCCTACGAGCAGTACTTC.

Only a few counts were recorded for this clonotype. The V call is TRBV7-2, the J call TRBJ2-4, with D tentatively TRBD1 (6 bases). Germline CDR1 and CDR2: SGHTA and FQGNSA. This CDR3 contains 17 residues. Trimming removed 2 bases at V and 1 base at J, with 15 bases between. For the CDR3, the DNA is TGTGCCAGCAGCTTAATAGTTGGACAGCCTGCCAAAAACATTCAGTACTTC. Protein: CASSLIVGQPAKNIQYF.

V is TRBV28 and J is TRBJ2-6; D is uncertain. This CDR3 is built from 12 residues. Looked up from germline, CDR1 is MDHEN and CDR2 is SYDVKM. Trimming shortened V by 6 bases and J by 4 bases, and 4 bases separated the two germline ends. DNA of the CDR3: TGTGCCAGCAGGCCAGGGGCCAACGTCCTGACTTTC. Residues: CASRPGANVLTF.

The sample holds many counts of this clonotype. The chain uses TRBV20-1 and TRBJ2-7; no firm D call. The CDR3 spans 10 residues. Looked up from germline, CDR1 is DFQATT and CDR2 is SNEGSKA (reference sequence). V shed 5 bases and J shed 7 bases, with 9 bases lying between them. The CDR3 DNA reads as TGCAGTGCTTCCCCCAAGGAGCAGTACTTC. Translation gives CSASPKEQYF.

This clonotype was picked up many times. CDR3 region: CASSQVRGPRNEQFF. The CDR3 coding sequence is TGTGCCAGCAGCCAAGTCAGGGGACCGCGCAATGAGCAGTTCTTC. V is TRBV3-1 and J is TRBJ2-1; tentative D call: TRBD1 (6 bases). Germline V gene sequence: CDR1 LGHDT, CDR2 YNNKEL (reference sequence). CDR3 length: 15 residues. V shed 1 base and J shed 6 bases, with 13 bases lying between them.

This clonotype was seen a handful of times. The chain joins TRBV5-1 to TRBJ1-6; 8 bases are a match to TRBD1. Trimming took 4 bases from V and 7 from J; bases not matched to a gene: 7. This CDR3 region has 15 residues. Germline loops: CDR1 SGHRS, CDR2 YFSETQ. CDR3 DNA: TGCGCCAGCAGCCTATCGACAGGGGTAAATTCACCCCTCCACTTT. It encodes CASSLSTGVNSPLHF.

This clonotype has a count of ten or more. V gene TRBV6-1 combines with J gene TRBJ2-7; D is unresolved. This CDR3 has 14 amino acids. V lost 4 bases, J lost 2 bases, and 12 bases lay in between. Germline CDR1 and CDR2: MNHNS and SASEGT. Here the CDR3 DNA reads TGTGCCAGCAGTGTCTCAGGTTCCCCCTACGAGCAGTACTTC. It encodes CASSVSGSPYEQYF.

This rearrangement joins TRBV3-1 to TRBJ2-7, with D unresolved. V lost 3 bases to trimming and J lost 4 bases, with 10 bases between them. The CDR3 is 13 residues long. CDR1 is LGHDT and CDR2 is YNNKEL in the germline V gene (reference sequence). The chain's CDR3 is CASSQGRRYEQYF. The CDR3 bases are TGTGCCAGCAGCCAGGGAAGGCGTTACGAGCAGTACTTC.

This clonotype was observed at least ten times. The genes are TRBV11-2 and TRBJ2-7; D is undetermined. The CDR3 has 13 amino acids. Germline V lookup: CDR1 SGHAT, CDR2 FQNNGV. Trimming left V 5 bases short and J 4 bases short, with 12 bases between. The CDR3 sequence: CASSPLARYEQYF. CDR3 DNA sequence: TGTGCCAGCAGCCCCCTCGCAAGATACGAGCAGTACTTC. The variable domain in full, completed from reference TRBV11-2 and TRBJ2-7, reads EAGVAQSPRYKIIEKRQSVAFWCNPISGHATLYWYQQILGQGPKLLIQFQNNGVVDDSQLPKDRFSAERLKGVDSTLKIQPAKLEDSAVYLCASSPLARYEQYFGPGTRLTVT.

In its sample, this clonotype was seen many times. The rearrangement joins TRBV7-9 to TRBJ1-1, with a weak D call TRBD1 (6 bases). The CDR3 contains 15 residues. Germline CDR1 is SEHNR and CDR2 is FQNEAQ (reference sequence). Trimming removed 5 bases at V and 1 base at J, with 14 bases between. The CDR3 DNA follows: TGTGCCAGCAGCCCAACCCAGGGGCGGAACACTGAAGCTTTCTTT. Translated, it gives CASSPTQGRNTEAFF.

The V and J genes are TRBV5-1 and TRBJ1-1; D not resolved. This CDR3 is 13 amino acids long. Germline V lookup: CDR1 SGHRS, CDR2 YFSETQ. Trimming took 2 bases from V and 5 from J, leaving 10 bases between them. The CDR3 region has the DNA TGCGCCAGCAGCTTCGCGGAGGGAACTGAAGCTTTCTTT. Protein: CASSFAEGTEAFF. The entire variable domain, with the rest obtained from reference TRBV5-1 and TRBJ1-1, is as follows: KAGVTQTPRYLIKTRGQQVTLSCSPISGHRSVSWYQQTPGQGLQFLFEYFSETQRNKGNFPGRFSGRQFSNSRSEMNVSTLELGDSALYLCASSFAEGTEAFFGQGTRLTVV.

There are many counts of this clonotype. V is TRBV7-9 and J is TRBJ2-2; 7 bases map to TRBD2. There are 15 residues in the CDR3. Losses at the gene ends were 4 bases for V and 5 bases for J; bases not matched to a gene: 7. Germline CDR1 is SEHNR and CDR2 is FQNEAQ (reference sequence). The CDR3 is CASSSLAVGTGELFF. CDR3 in DNA: TGTGCCAGCAGCTCCCTAGCGGTGGGGACCGGGGAGCTGTTTTTT.

This clonotype has at least ten counts. The CDR3 DNA follows: TGTGCCAGCAGCTCCTCGACTAGCGGGACCAATGAGCAGTTCTTC. Amino acids: CASSSSTSGTNEQFF. The chain couples TRBV11-2 to TRBJ2-1; 11 bases match TRBD2. The CDR3 length is 15 residues. Germline values: CDR1 SGHAT, CDR2 FQNNGV. V gave up 4 bases and J gave up 6 bases; unmatched junction bases: 5.

In this sample, this clonotype turned up many times. The gene calls are TRBV20-1 and TRBJ2-7; no reliable D call. The CDR3 extends over 13 amino acids. V was clipped by 1 base and J by 3 bases, with 10 bases between them. Germline assignment: CDR1 DFQATT and CDR2 SNEGSKA (reference sequence). CDR3 DNA sequence: TGCAGTGCTAGAGGGACCGATTACTACGAGCAGTACTTC. Its translation: CSARGTDYYEQYF.

In its sample, this clonotype was seen many times. The rearrangement links TRBV10-2 to TRBJ2-4; no clear D. V gave up 1 base and J gave up 12 bases, with 13 bases separating them. CDR3 length: 13 amino acids. Germline V lookup: CDR1 WSHSY, CDR2 SAAADI. The CDR3 DNA follows: TGCGCCAGCAGTGAGTGGGCAGGACGGACTCAGTACTTC. Its translation: CASSEWAGRTQYF.

This clonotype is medium-sized (0.01 to 0.1%) by share. This chain links TRBV12-3 or TRBV12-4 with TRBJ1-4, with D unclear. This CDR3 comprises 10 residues. V lost 6 bases to trimming and J lost 11 bases, with 7 bases between them. For the CDR3, the DNA is TGTGCCAGCAGCCGGGAGAAACTGTTTTTT. Translating it yields CASSREKLFF.

This clonotype was found many times. This chain connects TRBV7-2 to TRBJ2-1; 7 nucleotides line up with TRBD2. CDR3 length equals 15 residues. The V gene's germline CDR1 is SGHTA and CDR2 FQGNSA. J lost 2 bases, V lost 5 bases, and 6 bases had no gene match. The chain's CDR3 is CASSAGVLAYNEQFF. For the CDR3, the DNA is TGTGCCAGCAGCGCGGGGGTGCTAGCCTACAATGAGCAGTTCTTC.

Note on this clonotype: A read error may be the cause here, since a much bigger clone is one base away. The chain employs TRBV2 and TRBJ1-5; D unresolved. CDR3 size: 12 residues. CDR1 is SNHLY, CDR2 FYNNEI, per germline. The ends were cut back, 4 bases at V and 6 bases at J, with 7 bases in the middle. CDR3 protein: CASSGSVQPQHF. The CDR3 nucleotides are TGTGCCAGCAGTGGCAGTGTTCAGCCCCAGCATTTT.

This clonotype was observed at least ten times. The chain has TRBV5-1 and TRBJ2-1; TRBD2 might be the D (5 bases). The ends were cut back, 0 bases at V and 6 bases at J, with 10 bases in the middle. This CDR3 region has 14 residues. Germline assignment: CDR1 SGHRS and CDR2 YFSETQ. The CDR3 DNA is TGCGCCAGCAGCTTGGTGGCGGGCACCAATGAGCAGTTCTTC. This gives the protein CASSLVAGTNEQFF.

This clonotype has ten or more counts. This CDR3 reads CASSRGTEAFF. The CDR3 DNA reads TGTGCCAGCAGTCGTGGAACTGAAGCTTTCTTT. The rearrangement joins TRBV27 to TRBJ1-1; D is undetermined. V was pared by 5 bases and J by 5 bases, with 6 bases between. This CDR3 is 11 amino acids long. Looked up from germline, CDR1 is MNHEY and CDR2 is SMNVEV (reference sequence).

A few counts support this clonotype. This chain uses TRBV6-6 with TRBJ2-2; the match to TRBD1 covers 7 bases. The CDR3 covers 16 residues. Germline loops: CDR1 MNHNY, CDR2 SVGAGI (reference sequence). J was trimmed by 2 bases and V by 7 bases; bases with no gene match: 10. CDR3 DNA sequence: TGTGCCAGCACCCTCCGGGACAGAATTAACACCGGGGAGCTGTTTTTT. It codes for CASTLRDRINTGELFF.

The J gene is TRBJ2-2, the V gene TRBV5-1; D tentatively reads TRBD1 or TRBD2 (5 bases each). The CDR3 is 15 residues long. Trimming shortened V by 1 base and J by 3 bases, and 10 bases separated the two germline ends. Germline V gene sequence: CDR1 SGHRS, CDR2 YFSETQ. In nucleotides, the CDR3 is TGCGCCAGCAGCTTGTCTAGCAGGGACACCGGGGAGCTGTTTTTT. Protein sequence: CASSLSSRDTGELFF. Full variable domain (remainder filled in from reference TRBV5-1 and TRBJ2-2): KAGVTQTPRYLIKTRGQQVTLSCSPISGHRSVSWYQQTPGQGLQFLFEYFSETQRNKGNFPGRFSGRQFSNSRSEMNVSTLELGDSALYLCASSLSSRDTGELFFGEGSRLTVL.

This clonotype was counted between two and nine times. V and J are TRBV20-1 and TRBJ2-5, with D maybe TRBD1 (5 bases). The CDR3 spans 13 residues. Between the trimmed V and J ends, which lost 6 bases and 5 bases, there was a span of 16 bases. Germline-derived CDR1 and CDR2 are DFQATT and SNEGSKA (reference sequence). The CDR3 DNA sequence: TGCAGTGCCGCCCTAGGGGCCGAGGAGACCCAGTACTTC. Its translation: CSAALGAEETQYF.